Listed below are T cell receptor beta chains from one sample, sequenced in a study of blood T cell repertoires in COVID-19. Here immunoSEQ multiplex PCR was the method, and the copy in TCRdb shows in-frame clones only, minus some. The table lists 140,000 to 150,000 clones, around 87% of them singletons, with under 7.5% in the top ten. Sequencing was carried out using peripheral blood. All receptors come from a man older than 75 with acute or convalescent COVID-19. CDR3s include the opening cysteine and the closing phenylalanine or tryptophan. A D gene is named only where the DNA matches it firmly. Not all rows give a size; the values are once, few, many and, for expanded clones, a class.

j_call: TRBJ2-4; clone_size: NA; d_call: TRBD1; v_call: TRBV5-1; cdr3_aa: CASSPGQGGNIQYF; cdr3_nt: TGCGCCAGCAGCCCAGGACAGGGAGGAAACATTCAGTACTTC
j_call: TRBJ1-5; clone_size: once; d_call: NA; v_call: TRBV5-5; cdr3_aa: CASSLVGGAHGNQPQHF; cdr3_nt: TGTGCCAGCAGCTTGGTCGGCGGGGCACATGGCAATCAGCCCCAGCATTTT
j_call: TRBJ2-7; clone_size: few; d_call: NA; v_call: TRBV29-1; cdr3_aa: CSVVAEGFYEQYF; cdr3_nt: TGCAGCGTTGTCGCCGAGGGCTTCTACGAGCAGTACTTC
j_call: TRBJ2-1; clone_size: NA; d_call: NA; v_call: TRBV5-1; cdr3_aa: CASTSLAGYNEQFF; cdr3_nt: TGCGCCAGCACCTCCCTAGCTGGGTACAATGAGCAGTTCTTC
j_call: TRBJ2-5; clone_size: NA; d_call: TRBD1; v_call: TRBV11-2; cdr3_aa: CASSLEGGNQETQYF; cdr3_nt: TGTGCCAGCAGCTTGGAAGGGGGCAACCAAGAGACCCAGTACTTC
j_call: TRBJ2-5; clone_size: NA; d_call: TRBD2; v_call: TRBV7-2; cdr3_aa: CASSLEGLAGGKETQYF; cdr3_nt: TGTGCCAGCAGCTTAGAGGGACTAGCGGGGGGTAAAGAGACCCAGTACTTC
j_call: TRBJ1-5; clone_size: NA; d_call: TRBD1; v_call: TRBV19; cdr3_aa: CASSGRTGRIVQPQHF; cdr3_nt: TGTGCCAGTAGTGGCCGGACAGGGAGGATAGTGCAGCCCCAGCATTTT
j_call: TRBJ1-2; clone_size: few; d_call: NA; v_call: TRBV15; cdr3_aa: CATSRVGGIHGYTF; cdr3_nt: TGTGCCACCAGCAGAGTTGGGGGGATTCATGGCTACACCTTC
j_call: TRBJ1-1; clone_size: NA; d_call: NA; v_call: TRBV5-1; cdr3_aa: CASSPAGGREDTEAFF; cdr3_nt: TGCGCCAGCAGCCCGGCGGGGGGCCGAGAGGACACTGAAGCTTTCTTT
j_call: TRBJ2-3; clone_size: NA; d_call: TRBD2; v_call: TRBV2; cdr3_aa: CASSVGGGSTDTQYF; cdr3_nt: TGTGCCAGCAGTGTTGGCGGGGGAAGCACAGATACGCAGTATTTT
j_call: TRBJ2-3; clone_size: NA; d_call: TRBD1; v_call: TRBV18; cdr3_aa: CASSPRTGQDTQYF; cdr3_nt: TGTGCCAGCTCACCACGGACAGGGCAGGATACGCAGTATTTT
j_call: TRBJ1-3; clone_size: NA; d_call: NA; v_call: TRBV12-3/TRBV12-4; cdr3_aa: CASSFLLGNTIYF; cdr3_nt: TGTGCCAGCAGTTTCCTCCTTGGAAACACCATATATTTT
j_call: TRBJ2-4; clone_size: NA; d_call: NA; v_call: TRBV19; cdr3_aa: CASSGGAGENIQYF; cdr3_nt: TGTGCCAGTAGTGGGGGGGCAGGAGAAAACATTCAGTACTTC
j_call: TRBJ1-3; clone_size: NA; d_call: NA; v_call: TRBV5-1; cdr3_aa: CASSIAMGHTIYF; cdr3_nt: TGCGCCAGCAGCATTGCTATGGGCCACACCATATATTTT
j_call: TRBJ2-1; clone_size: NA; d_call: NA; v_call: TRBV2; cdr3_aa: CASSLRRGDEQFF; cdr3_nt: TGTGCCAGCAGCCTGCGCAGGGGCGATGAGCAGTTCTTC
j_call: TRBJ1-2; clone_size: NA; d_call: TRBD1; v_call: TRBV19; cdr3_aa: CASSTGRSGTGKTNYGYTF; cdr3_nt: TGTGCCAGTAGTACAGGACGATCCGGGACAGGGAAGACTAACTATGGCTACACCTTC
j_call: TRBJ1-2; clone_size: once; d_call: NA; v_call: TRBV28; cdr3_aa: CASRGGPSYGYTF; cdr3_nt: TGTGCCAGCAGGGGAGGGCCTTCCTATGGCTACACCTTC
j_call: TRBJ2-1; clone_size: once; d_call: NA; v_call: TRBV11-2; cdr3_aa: CASSFMSSYNEQFF; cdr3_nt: TGTGCCAGCAGCTTTATGAGCTCCTACAATGAGCAGTTCTTC
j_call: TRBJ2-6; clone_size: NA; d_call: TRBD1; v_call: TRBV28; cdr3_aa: CASVRQGTYSGANVLTF; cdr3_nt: TGTGCCAGCGTTCGACAGGGGACCTACTCTGGGGCCAACGTCCTGACTTTC
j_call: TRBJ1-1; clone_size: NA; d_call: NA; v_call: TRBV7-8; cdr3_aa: CASLALMNTEAFF; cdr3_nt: TGTGCCAGCCTAGCGCTAATGAACACTGAAGCTTTCTTT
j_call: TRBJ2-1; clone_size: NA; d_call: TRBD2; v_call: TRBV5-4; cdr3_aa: CASSSRTSGGNEQFF; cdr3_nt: TGTGCCAGCAGCTCCCGGACTAGCGGAGGCAATGAGCAGTTCTTC
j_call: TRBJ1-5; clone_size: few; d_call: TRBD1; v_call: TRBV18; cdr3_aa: CASSQGQGNNQPQHF; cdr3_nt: TGTGCCAGCTCACAGGGACAGGGGAACAATCAGCCCCAGCATTTT
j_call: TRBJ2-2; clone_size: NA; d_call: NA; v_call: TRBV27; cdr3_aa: CARPARQVPTGELFF; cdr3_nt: TGTGCCAGGCCGGCTAGACAGGTTCCCACCGGGGAGCTGTTTTTT
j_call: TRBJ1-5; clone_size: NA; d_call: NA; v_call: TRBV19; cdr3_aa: CASSIEEGGKAQHF; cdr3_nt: TGTGCCAGTAGTATAGAAGAAGGGGGAAAGGCCCAGCATTTT
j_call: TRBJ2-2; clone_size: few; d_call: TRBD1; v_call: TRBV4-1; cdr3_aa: CASSHTRGQGSTGELFF; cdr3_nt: TGCGCCAGCAGCCACACTCGGGGACAGGGATCTACCGGGGAGCTGTTTTTT
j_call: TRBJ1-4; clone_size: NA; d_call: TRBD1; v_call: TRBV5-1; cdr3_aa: CASSLREGGSEKLFF; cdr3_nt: TGCGCCAGCAGCCTGAGGGAAGGGGGCAGTGAAAAACTGTTTTTT
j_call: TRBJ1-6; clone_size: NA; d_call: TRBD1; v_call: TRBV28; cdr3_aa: CASSNGQGWYSPLHF; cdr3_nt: TGTGCCAGCAGTAACGGACAGGGCTGGTATTCACCCCTCCACTTT
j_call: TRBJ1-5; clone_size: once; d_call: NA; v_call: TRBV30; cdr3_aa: CAWSVGGGNQPQHF; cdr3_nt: TGTGCCTGGAGTGTAGGGGGGGGGAATCAGCCCCAGCATTTT
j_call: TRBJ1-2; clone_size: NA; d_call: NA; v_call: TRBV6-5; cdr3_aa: CAATDSIYGYTF; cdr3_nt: TGTGCCGCGACCGACAGCATCTATGGCTACACCTTC
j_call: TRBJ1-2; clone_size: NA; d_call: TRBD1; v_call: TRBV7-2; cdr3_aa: CASSGRTGTGSGYTF; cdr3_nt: TGTGCCAGCAGCGGGAGGACCGGGACAGGGTCTGGCTACACCTTC
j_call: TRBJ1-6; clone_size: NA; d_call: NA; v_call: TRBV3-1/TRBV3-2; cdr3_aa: CASSETGNSPLHF; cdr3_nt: TGTGCCAGCAGCGAAACAGGGAATTCACCCCTCCACTTT
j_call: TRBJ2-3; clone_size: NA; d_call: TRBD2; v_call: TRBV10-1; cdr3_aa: CASSEGLAGDSGATQYF; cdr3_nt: TGCGCCAGCAGTGAGGGACTAGCGGGAGATTCGGGTGCTACGCAGTATTTT
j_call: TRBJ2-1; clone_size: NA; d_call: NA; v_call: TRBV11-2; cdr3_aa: CASSLVRNEQFF; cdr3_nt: TGTGCCAGCAGCTTAGTCCGGAATGAGCAGTTCTTC
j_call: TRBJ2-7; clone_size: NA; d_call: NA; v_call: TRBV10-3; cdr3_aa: CAISESTATGYEQYF; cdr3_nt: TGTGCCATCAGTGAGTCGACGGCTACAGGGTACGAGCAGTACTTC
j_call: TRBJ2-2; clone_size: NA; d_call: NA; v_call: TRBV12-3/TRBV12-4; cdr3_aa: CASSMGLGELFF; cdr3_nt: TGTGCCAGCAGTATGGGCCTCGGGGAGCTGTTTTTT
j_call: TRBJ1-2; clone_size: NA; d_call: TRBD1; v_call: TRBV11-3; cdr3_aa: CASSPRTGFNYGYTF; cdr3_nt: TGTGCCAGCAGCCCACGGACAGGTTTTAACTATGGCTACACCTTC
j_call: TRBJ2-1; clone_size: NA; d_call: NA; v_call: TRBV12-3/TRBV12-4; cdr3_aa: CASSLSEQFF; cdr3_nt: TGTGCCAGCAGTTTGAGTGAGCAGTTCTTC
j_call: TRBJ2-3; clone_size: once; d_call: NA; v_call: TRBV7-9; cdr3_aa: CASSLGSATDTQYF; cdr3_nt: TGTGCCAGCAGCTTAGGTAGCGCAACAGATACGCAGTATTTT
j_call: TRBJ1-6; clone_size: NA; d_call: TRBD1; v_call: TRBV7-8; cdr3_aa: CASSRLLTGNEGNSPLHF; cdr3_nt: TGTGCCAGCAGCCGACTGTTGACAGGGAACGAGGGTAATTCACCCCTCCACTTT
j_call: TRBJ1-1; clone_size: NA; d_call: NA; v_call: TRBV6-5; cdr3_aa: CASSPDTKNTEAFF; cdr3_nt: TGTGCCAGCAGTCCGGACACTAAGAACACTGAAGCTTTCTTT
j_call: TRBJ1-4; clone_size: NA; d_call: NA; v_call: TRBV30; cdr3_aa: CAWSVLGEKLFF; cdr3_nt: TGTGCCTGGAGTGTACTGGGCGAAAAACTGTTTTTT
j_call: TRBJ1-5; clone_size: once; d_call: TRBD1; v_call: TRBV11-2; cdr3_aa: CASSTGQGAWGQHF; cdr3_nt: TGTGCCAGCAGCACCGGACAGGGGGCATGGGGTCAGCATTTT
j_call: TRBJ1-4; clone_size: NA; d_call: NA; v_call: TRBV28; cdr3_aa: CASSSPALRREKLFF; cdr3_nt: TGTGCCAGCAGTTCGCCCGCTTTACGGAGGGAAAAACTGTTTTTT
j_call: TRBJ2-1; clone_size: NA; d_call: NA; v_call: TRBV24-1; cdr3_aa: CATSDNRGASYNEQFF; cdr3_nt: TGTGCCACCAGTGATAACCGGGGAGCTTCCTACAATGAGCAGTTCTTC
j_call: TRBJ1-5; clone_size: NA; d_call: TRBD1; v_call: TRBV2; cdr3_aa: CASRPRTGGDQPQHF; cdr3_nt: TGTGCCAGCCGCCCCAGGACAGGGGGGGATCAGCCCCAGCATTTT
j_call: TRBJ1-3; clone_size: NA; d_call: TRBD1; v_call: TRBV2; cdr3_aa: CASRTDRVAGNTIYF; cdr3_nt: TGTGCCAGCAGGACCGACAGGGTAGCAGGAAACACCATATATTTT
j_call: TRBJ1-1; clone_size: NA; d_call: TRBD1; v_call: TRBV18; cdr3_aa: CASSPYGQGNTEAFF; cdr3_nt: TGTGCCAGCTCACCATACGGACAGGGGAACACTGAAGCTTTCTTT